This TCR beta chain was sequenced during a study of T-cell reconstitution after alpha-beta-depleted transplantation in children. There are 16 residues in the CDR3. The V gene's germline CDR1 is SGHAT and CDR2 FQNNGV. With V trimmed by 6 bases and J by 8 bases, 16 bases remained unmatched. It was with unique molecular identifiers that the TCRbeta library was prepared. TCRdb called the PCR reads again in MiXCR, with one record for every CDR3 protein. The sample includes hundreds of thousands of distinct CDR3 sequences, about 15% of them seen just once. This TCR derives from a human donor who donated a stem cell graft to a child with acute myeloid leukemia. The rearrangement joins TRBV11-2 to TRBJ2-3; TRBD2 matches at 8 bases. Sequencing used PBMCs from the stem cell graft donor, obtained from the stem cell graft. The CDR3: CASSQEAGARSSTQYF. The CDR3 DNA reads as TGTGCCAGCAGTCAAGAAGCGGGGGCCAGGTCAAGTACGCAGTATTTT.